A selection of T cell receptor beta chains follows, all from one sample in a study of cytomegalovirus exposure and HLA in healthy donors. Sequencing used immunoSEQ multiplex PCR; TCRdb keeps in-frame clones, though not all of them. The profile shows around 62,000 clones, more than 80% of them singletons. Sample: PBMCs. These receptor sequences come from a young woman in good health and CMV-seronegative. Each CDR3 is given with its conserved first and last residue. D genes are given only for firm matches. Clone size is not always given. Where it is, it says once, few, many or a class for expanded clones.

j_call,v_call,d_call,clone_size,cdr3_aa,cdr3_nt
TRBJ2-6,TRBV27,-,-,CASRGGYSGANVLTF,TGTGCCAGCAGAGGAGGGTACTCTGGGGCCAACGTCCTGACTTTC
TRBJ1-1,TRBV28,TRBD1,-,CASSPRVGGEDTEAFF,TGTGCCAGCAGCCCCCGGGTAGGGGGCGAAGACACTGAAGCTTTCTTT
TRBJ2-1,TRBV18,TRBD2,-,CASSPPAGGRRNEQFF,TGTGCCAGCTCACCACCCGCGGGGGGGCGGCGGAATGAGCAGTTCTTC
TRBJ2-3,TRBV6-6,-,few,CASNRGGEIDTQYF,TGTGCCAGCAACCGCGGCGGGGAGATAGATACGCAGTATTTT
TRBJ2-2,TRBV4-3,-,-,CASSRGTGELFF,TGCGCCAGCAGCCGAGGGACCGGGGAGCTGTTTTTT
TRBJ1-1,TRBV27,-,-,CASSLIPVQEAFF,TGTGCCAGCAGTTTGATTCCCGTACAGGAAGCTTTCTTT
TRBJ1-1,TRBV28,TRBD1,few,CASSTRTGEDTEAFF,TGTGCCAGCAGCACTCGGACAGGGGAGGACACTGAAGCTTTCTTT
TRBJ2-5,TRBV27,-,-,CASSPLQAGLETQYF,TGTGCCAGCAGCCCCCTGCAGGCAGGATTGGAGACCCAGTACTTC
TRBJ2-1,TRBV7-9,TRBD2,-,CASRRTSGRLGEQFF,TGTGCCAGCAGACGGACTAGCGGAAGGTTGGGTGAGCAGTTCTTC
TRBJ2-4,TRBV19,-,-,CASSTPGNGAKNIQYF,TGTGCCAGTAGTACCCCGGGGAATGGGGCCAAAAACATTCAGTACTTC
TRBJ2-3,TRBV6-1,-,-,CASSLSTDTQYF,TGTGCCAGCAGCCTTAGCACAGATACGCAGTATTTT
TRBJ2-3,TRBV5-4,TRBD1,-,CASSSDRGTDTQYF,TGTGCCAGCAGCTCGGACAGGGGCACAGATACGCAGTATTTT
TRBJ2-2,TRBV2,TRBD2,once,CASSVLAGGTGELFF,TGTGCCAGCAGTGTTCTAGCGGGGGGGACCGGGGAGCTGTTTTTT
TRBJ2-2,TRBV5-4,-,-,CASSPWTTDTGELFF,TGTGCCAGCAGCCCCTGGACAACGGACACCGGGGAGCTGTTTTTT
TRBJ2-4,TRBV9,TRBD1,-,CASSGSPGQPPNIQYF,TGTGCCAGCAGCGGATCGCCGGGACAGCCCCCAAACATTCAGTACTTC
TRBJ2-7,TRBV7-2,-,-,CASSRERSSYEQYF,TGTGCCAGCAGTCGAGAACGGTCCTCCTACGAGCAGTACTTC
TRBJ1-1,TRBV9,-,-,CASSVAIETEAFF,TGTGCCAGCAGCGTAGCCATAGAAACTGAAGCTTTCTTT
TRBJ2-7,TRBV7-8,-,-,CASSPPWGVDEQYF,TGTGCCAGCAGCCCCCCCTGGGGGGTGGACGAGCAGTACTTC
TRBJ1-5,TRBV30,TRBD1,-,CAWSPGTGGNQPQHF,TGTGCCTGGAGTCCCGGGACAGGGGGGAATCAGCCCCAGCATTTT
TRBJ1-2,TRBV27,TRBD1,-,CASSPVRTGTYGYTF,TGTGCCAGCAGTCCCGTACGGACAGGTACCTATGGCTACACCTTC
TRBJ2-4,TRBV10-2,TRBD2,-,CASSEQTSGGAGIQYF,TGCGCCAGCAGTGAACAGACTAGCGGGGGGGCAGGTATTCAGTACTTC
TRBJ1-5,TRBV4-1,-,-,CASSQAVGAGGNQPQHF,TGCGCCAGCAGCCAAGCTGTGGGGGCGGGCGGCAATCAGCCCCAGCATTTT
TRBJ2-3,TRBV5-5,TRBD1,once,CASSIGQGGTDTQYF,TGTGCCAGCAGCATCGGACAGGGGGGCACAGATACGCAGTATTTT
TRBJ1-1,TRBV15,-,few,CATSGVPRRVEPPGTEAFF,TGTGCCACCAGCGGGGTTCCGAGGAGGGTTGAGCCGCCGGGAACTGAAGCTTTCTTT
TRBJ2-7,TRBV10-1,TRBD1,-,CASSESGTGSYEQYF,TGCGCCAGCAGTGAGTCGGGGACAGGCTCCTACGAGCAGTACTTC
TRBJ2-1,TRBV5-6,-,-,CASSLPTSRGSSYNEQFF,TGTGCCAGCAGCTTGCCGACTAGCAGGGGCAGCTCCTACAATGAGCAGTTCTTC
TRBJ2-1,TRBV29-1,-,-,CSTRRAGVANEQFF,TGCAGCACACGACGGGCAGGGGTGGCCAATGAGCAGTTCTTC
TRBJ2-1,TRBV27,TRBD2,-,CASSLRRGGPGGEQFF,TGTGCCAGCAGTTTAAGGCGGGGGGGTCCTGGAGGTGAGCAGTTCTTC
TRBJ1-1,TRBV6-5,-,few,CASSWGPEAFF,TGTGCCAGCAGTTGGGGCCCTGAAGCTTTCTTT
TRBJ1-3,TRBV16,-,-,CASSLVTGVSGNTIYF,TGTGCCAGCAGCCTCGTGACGGGGGTCTCTGGAAACACCATATATTTT
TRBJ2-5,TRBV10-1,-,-,CASSDASRETQYF,TGCGCCAGCAGTGACGCTAGCCGAGAGACCCAGTACTTC
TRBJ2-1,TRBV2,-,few,CASSEVANNEQFF,TGTGCCAGCAGTGAAGTAGCGAACAATGAGCAGTTCTTC
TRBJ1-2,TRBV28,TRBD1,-,CASSLDRALHGGYTF,TGTGCCAGCAGTTTGGACAGGGCCCTCCATGGGGGCTACACCTTC
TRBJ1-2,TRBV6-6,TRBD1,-,CASSPWTGPNYGYTF,TGTGCCAGCAGTCCTTGGACAGGGCCTAACTATGGCTACACCTTC
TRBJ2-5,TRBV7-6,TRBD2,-,CASTNRPPSGGGEETQYF,TGTGCCAGCACCAACCGGCCGCCTAGCGGGGGCGGTGAAGAGACCCAGTACTTC
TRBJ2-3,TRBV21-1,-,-,CASSRIRRQGKDTQYF,TGTGCCAGCAGCAGAATAAGGAGACAGGGAAAAGATACGCAGTATTTT
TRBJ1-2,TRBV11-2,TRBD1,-,CASSFGTGGSNYGYTF,TGTGCCAGCAGCTTCGGGACAGGGGGCTCGAACTATGGCTACACCTTC
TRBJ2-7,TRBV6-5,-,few,CASSGTITYEQYF,TGTGCCAGCTCCGGGACAATAACCTACGAGCAGTACTTC
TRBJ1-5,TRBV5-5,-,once,CASSLVRGSNQPQHF,TGTGCCAGCAGCTTGGTCCGGGGTAGCAATCAGCCCCAGCATTTT
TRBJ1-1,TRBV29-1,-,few,CSVRPPDKNTEAFF,TGCAGCGTTCGCCCTCCGGACAAGAACACTGAAGCTTTCTTT
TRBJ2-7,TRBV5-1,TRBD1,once,CASSGTGPYEQYF,TGCGCCAGCAGCGGGACAGGGCCCTACGAGCAGTACTTC
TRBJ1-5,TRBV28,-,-,CASSSEGGGNQPQHF,TGTGCCAGCAGCTCGGAGGGAGGGGGCAATCAGCCCCAGCATTTT
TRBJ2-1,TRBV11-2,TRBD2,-,CASRGLAGPYNEQFF,TGTGCCAGCCGGGGGCTAGCGGGCCCCTACAATGAGCAGTTCTTC
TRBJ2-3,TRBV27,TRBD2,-,CASSLLAGGKRDTQYF,TGTGCCAGCAGTTTGCTAGCGGGGGGTAAGAGGGATACGCAGTATTTT
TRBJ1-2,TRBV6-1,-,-,CASSNYYGYTF,TGTGCCAGCAGTAACTATTATGGCTACACCTTC
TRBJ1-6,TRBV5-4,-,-,CASSLPGSNSPLHF,TGTGCCAGCAGCTTACCTGGGAGCAATTCACCCCTCCACTTT
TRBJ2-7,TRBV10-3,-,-,CAISIGTNTYEQYF,TGTGCCATCAGTATAGGGACAAACACCTACGAGCAGTACTTC
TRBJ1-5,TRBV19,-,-,CASSMGVAGNQPQHF,TGTGCCAGTAGTATGGGAGTTGCGGGGAATCAGCCCCAGCATTTT
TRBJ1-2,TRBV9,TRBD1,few,CASSARQGRYTF,TGTGCCAGCAGCGCAAGACAGGGGCGCTACACCTTC
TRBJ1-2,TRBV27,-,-,CASSFVAQDHYGYTF,TGTGCCAGCAGTTTCGTAGCCCAAGATCACTATGGCTACACCTTC
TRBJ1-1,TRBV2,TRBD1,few,CASSSGQGNTEAFF,TGTGCCAGCAGTTCAGGACAGGGTAACACTGAAGCTTTCTTT
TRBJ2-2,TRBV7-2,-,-,CASSETRANTGELFF,TGTGCCAGCAGTGAAACCAGGGCGAACACCGGGGAGCTGTTTTTT
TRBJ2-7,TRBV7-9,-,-,CASSRQAYEQYF,TGTGCCAGCAGCAGACAGGCCTACGAGCAGTACTTC
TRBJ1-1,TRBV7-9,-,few,CASSQGQGLAEAFF,TGTGCCAGCAGCCAGGGGCAGGGGCTCGCTGAAGCTTTCTTT
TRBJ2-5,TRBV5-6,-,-,CASSPGVADQETQYF,TGTGCCAGCAGCCCTGGTGTGGCAGATCAAGAGACCCAGTACTTC
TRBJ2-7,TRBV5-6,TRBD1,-,CASSLGGTVEQYF,TGTGCCAGCAGCTTGGGGGGGACAGTCGAGCAGTACTTC
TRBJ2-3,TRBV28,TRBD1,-,CASSFSGGLGQGSDTQYF,TGTGCCAGCAGTTTTTCGGGTGGATTGGGACAGGGCTCTGATACGCAGTATTTT